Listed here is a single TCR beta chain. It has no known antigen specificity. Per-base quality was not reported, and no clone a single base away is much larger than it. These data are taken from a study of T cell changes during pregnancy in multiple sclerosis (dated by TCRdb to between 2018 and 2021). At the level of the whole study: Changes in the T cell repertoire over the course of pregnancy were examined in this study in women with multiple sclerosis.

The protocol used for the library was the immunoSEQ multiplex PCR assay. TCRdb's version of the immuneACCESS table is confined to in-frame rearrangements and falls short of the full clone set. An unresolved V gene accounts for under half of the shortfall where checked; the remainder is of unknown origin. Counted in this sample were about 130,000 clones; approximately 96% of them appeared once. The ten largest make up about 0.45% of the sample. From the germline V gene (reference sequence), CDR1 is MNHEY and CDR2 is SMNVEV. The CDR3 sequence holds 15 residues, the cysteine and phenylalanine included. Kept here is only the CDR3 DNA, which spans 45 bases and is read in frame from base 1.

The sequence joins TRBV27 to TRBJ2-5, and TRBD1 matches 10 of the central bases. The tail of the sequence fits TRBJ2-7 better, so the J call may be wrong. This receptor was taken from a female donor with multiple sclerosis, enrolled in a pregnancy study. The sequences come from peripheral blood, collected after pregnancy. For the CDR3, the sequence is CASSSSGTGAGEQYF. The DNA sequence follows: TGTGCCAGCAGTTCCTCGGGGACAGGGGCGGGCGAGCAGTACTTC.